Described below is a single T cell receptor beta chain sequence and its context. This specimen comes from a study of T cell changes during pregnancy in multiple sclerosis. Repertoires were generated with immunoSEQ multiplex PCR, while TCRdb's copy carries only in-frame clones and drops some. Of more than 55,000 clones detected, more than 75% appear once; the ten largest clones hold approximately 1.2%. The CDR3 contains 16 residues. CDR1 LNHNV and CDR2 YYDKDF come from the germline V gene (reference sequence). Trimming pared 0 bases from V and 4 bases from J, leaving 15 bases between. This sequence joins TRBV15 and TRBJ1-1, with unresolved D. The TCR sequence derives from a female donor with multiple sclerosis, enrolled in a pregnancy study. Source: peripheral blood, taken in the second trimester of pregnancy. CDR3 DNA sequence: TGTGCCACCAGCAGAGATTATGGGAGAAGTTCCACTGAAGCTTTCTTT. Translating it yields CATSRDYGRSSTEAFF.